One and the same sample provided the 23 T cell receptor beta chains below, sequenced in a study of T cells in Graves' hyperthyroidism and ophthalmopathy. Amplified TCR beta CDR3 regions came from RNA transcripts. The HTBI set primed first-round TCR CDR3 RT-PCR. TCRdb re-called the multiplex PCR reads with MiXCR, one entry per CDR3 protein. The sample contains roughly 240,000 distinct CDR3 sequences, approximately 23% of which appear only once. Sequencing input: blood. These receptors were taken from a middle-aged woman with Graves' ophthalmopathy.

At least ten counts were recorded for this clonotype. CDR3 protein: CASSSGTLNIQYF. CDR3 in DNA: TGTGCCAGCAGTTCCGGGACACTGAACATTCAGTACTTC. This chain joins TRBV12-3 or TRBV12-4 and TRBJ2-4; D possibly corresponds to TRBD1 (6 bases). The CDR3 is made up of 13 amino acids. Trimming removed 4 bases at V and 7 bases at J, with 11 bases between.

CDR3 in DNA: TGTGCCAGCAGTTATACAGGGGCGGAAAACTACGAGCAGTACTTC. Encoded protein: CASSYTGAENYEQYF. The chain is built from TRBV27 and TRBJ2-7, with 7 bases aligning to TRBD1. This CDR3 is built from 15 residues. The junction had 9 bases not matched to a gene; V was cut back by 4 bases and J by 3 bases. Germline CDR1 reads MNHEY; CDR2 reads SMNVEV (reference sequence).

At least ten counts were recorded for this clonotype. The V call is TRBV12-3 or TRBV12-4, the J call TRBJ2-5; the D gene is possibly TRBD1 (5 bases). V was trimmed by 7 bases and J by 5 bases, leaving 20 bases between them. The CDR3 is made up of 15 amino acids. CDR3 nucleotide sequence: TGTGCCAGCACTCCAGACCGGTCAGGGTTGGAGACCCAGTACTTC. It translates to CASTPDRSGLETQYF.

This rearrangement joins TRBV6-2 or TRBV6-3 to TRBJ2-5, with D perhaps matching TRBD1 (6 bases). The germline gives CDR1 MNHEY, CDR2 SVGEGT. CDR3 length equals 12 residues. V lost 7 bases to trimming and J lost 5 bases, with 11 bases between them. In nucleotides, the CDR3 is TGTGCCAGCAAAGGACAGTCTGAGACCCAGTACTTC. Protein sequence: CASKGQSETQYF.

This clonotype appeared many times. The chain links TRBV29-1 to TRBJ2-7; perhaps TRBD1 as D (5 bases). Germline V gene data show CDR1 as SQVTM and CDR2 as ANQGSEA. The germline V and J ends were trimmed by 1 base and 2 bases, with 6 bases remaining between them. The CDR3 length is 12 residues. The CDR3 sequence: CSVEVRAYEQYF. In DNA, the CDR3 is TGCAGCGTTGAAGTCAGGGCCTACGAGCAGTACTTC.

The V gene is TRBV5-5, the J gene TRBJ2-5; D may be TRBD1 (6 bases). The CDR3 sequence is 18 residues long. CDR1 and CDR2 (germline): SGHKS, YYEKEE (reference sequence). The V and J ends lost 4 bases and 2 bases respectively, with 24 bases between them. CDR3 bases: TGTGCCAGCAGCCCAATACAGGGAGTTGTCCCTACACAAGAGACCCAGTACTTC. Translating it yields CASSPIQGVVPTQETQYF.

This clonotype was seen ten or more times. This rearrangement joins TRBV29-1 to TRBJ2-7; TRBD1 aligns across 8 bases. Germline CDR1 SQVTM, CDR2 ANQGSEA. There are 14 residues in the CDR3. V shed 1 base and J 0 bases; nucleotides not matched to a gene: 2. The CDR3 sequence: CSVEGTGGSYEQYF. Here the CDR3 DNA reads TGCAGCGTTGAAGGTACAGGGGGCTCCTACGAGCAGTACTTC.

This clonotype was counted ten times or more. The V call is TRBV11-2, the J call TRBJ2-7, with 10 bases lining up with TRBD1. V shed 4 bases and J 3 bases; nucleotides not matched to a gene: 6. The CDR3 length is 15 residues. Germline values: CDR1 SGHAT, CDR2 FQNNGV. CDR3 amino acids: CASSSSGTGVYEQYF. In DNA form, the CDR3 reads TGTGCCAGCAGCTCCTCCGGGACAGGGGTCTACGAGCAGTACTTC.

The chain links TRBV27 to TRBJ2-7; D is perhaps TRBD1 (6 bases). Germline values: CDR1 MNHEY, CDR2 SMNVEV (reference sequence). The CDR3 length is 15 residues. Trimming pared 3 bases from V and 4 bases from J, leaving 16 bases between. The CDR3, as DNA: TGTGCCAGCAGTTTTAGACCAGGGGAAATGTACGAGCAGTACTTC. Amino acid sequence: CASSFRPGEMYEQYF.

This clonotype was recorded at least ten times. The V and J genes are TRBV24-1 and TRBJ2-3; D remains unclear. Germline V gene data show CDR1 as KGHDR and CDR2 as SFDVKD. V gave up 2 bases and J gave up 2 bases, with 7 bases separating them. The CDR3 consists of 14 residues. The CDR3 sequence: CATSDSSYTDTQYF. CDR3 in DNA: TGTGCCACCAGTGATTCCAGCTACACAGATACGCAGTATTTT.

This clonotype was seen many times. As DNA, the CDR3 is TGTGCCTGGAGTGGTGCCACCGGGGTGGTGATGAACACTGAAGCTTTCTTT. Its protein product is CAWSGATGVVMNTEAFF. The rearrangement joins TRBV30 to TRBJ1-1; D is undetermined. CDR3 length: 17 amino acids. Germline V gene data show CDR1 as GTSNPN and CDR2 as SVGIG (reference sequence). The germline V and J ends were trimmed by 1 base and 0 bases, with 18 bases remaining between them.

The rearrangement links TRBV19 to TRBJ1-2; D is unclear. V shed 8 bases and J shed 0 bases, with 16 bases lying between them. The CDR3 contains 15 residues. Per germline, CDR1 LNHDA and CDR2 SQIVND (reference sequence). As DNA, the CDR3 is TGTGCCAGTCTACCGGGTCGCGGCGCTAACTATGGCTACACCTTC. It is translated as CASLPGRGANYGYTF.

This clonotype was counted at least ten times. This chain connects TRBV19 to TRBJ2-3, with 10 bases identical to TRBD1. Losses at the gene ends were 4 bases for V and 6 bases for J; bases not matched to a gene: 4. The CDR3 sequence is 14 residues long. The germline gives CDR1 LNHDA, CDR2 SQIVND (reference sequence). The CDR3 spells CASSRQGASDTQYF. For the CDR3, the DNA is TGTGCCAGTAGTAGACAGGGGGCGTCTGATACGCAGTATTTT.

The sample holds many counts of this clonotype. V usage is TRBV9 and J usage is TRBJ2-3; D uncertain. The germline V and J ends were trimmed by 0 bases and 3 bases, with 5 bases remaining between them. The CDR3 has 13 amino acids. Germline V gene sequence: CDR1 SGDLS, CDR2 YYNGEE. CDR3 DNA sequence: TGTGCCAGCAGCGTAGGGTCTACAGATACGCAGTATTTT. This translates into CASSVGSTDTQYF.

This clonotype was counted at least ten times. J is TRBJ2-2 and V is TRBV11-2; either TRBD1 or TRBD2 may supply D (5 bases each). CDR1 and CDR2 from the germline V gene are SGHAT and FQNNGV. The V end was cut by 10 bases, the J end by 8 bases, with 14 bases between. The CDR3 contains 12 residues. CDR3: CATKGTGGELFF. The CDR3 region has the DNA TGTGCCACCAAAGGGACGGGGGGGGAGCTGTTTTTT.

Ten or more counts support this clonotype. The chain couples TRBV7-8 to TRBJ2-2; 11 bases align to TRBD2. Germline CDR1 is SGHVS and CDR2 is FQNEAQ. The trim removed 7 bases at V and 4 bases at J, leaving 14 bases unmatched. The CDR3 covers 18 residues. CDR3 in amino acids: CASNPGLAGGELTGELFF. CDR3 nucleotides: TGTGCCAGCAACCCGGGGCTAGCGGGAGGAGAGCTCACCGGGGAGCTGTTTTTT.

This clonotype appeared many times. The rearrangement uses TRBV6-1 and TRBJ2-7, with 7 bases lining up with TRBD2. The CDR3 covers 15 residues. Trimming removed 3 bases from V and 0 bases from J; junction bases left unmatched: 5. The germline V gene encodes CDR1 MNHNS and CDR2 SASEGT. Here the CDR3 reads CASSDGSGSSYEQYF. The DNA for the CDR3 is TGTGCCAGCAGTGATGGTAGCGGGTCCTCCTACGAGCAGTACTTC.

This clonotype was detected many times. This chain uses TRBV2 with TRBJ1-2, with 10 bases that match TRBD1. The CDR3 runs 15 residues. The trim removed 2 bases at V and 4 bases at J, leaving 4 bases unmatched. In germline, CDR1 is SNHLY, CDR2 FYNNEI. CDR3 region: CASSEKRTGGYGYTF. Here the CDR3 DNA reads TGTGCCAGCAGTGAAAAGAGGACAGGGGGCTATGGCTACACCTTC. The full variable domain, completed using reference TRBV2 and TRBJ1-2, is EPEVTQTPSHQVTQMGQEVILRCVPISNHLYFYWYRQILGQKVEFLVSFYNNEISEKSEIFDDQFSVERPDGSNFTLKIRSTKLEDSAMYFCASSEKRTGGYGYTFGSGTRLTVV.

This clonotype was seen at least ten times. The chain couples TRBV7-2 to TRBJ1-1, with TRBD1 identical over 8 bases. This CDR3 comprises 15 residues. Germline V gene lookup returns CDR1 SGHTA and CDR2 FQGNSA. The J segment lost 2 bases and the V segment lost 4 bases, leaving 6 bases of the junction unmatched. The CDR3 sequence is CASSSRTGTNTEAFF. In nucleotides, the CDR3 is TGTGCCAGCAGCTCCCGGACAGGGACTAACACTGAAGCTTTCTTT. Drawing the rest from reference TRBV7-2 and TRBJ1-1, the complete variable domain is GAGVSQSPSNKVTEKGKDVELRCDPISGHTALYWYRQSLGQGLEFLIYFQGNSAPDKSGLPSDRFSAERTGGSVSTLTIQRTQQEDSAVYLCASSSRTGTNTEAFFGQGTRLTVV.

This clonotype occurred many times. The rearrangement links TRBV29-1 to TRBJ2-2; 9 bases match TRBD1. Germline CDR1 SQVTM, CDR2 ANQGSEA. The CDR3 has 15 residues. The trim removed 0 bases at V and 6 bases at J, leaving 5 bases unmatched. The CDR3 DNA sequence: TGCAGCGTTGAAGATCAAGGACAGGGGCCCGGGGAGCTGTTTTTT. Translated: CSVEDQGQGPGELFF.

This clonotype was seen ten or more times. CDR3 DNA sequence: TGTGCCAGCAGCTTAGTAAGAGAATACGAGCAGTACTTC. This gives the protein CASSLVREYEQYF. The chain uses TRBV7-8 and TRBJ2-7; D ambiguous. This CDR3 spans 13 amino acids. Between the trimmed V and J ends, which lost 1 base and 4 bases, there was a span of 8 bases. Germline-derived CDR1 and CDR2 are SGHVS and FQNEAQ.

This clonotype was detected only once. CDR3 in DNA: TGTGCCTGGATCGACAGTTTAGCTAACTATGGCTACACCTTC. Translation: CAWIDSLANYGYTF. The V and J genes are TRBV7-2 and TRBJ1-2; possibly TRBD1 for D (5 bases). The CDR3 extends over 14 amino acids. Germline CDR1 SGHTA, CDR2 FQGNSA. V was clipped by 11 bases and J by 0 bases, with 16 bases between them.

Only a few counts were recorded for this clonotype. The CDR3 sequence is CSARGKGAAEAFF. The CDR3 DNA follows: TGCAGTGCTAGAGGCAAAGGGGCAGCTGAAGCTTTCTTT. The chain joins TRBV20-1 to TRBJ1-1, with TRBD1 as a possible D gene (5 bases). Germline CDR1 DFQATT, CDR2 SNEGSKA (reference sequence). This CDR3 has 13 residues. V shed 1 base and J shed 6 bases, with 12 bases lying between them.